The next 23 T cell receptor gamma chains were all read from a single sample in a study of γδ T cells in repeated Plasmodium falciparum infection. Vgamma9/Vdelta2+ and Vdelta2-negative gammadelta T cells were flow-sorted from PBMC for bulk sequencing. TCRdb reanalysed the multiplex PCR reads via CATT. Of some 14,000 gamma-chain clones listed, around 1.6% are singletons. Sequencing was done on a sample of gamma-delta T cells from blood. These receptors were taken from a pool of human donors (malaria-infected and uninfected, not separated).

At least ten counts were recorded for this clone. This likely reflects a read error, since a far larger clone is one base away. The sample contains more than one DNA sequence encoding this CDR3. V is TRGV9 and J is TRGJ1 or TRGJ2. The CDR3 is 14 residues long. Germline V gene data show CDR1 as GITISATS and CDR2 as ISYDGTV (reference sequence). CDR3 in amino acids: CALWEAHPYYKKLF. CDR3 in DNA: TGTGCCTTATGGGAGGCCCACCCTTATTATAAGAAACTCTTT.

This clone was observed a handful of times. TCRdb has a much larger clone's protein, which differs at residue 4 from the translation of this DNA, likely because of a read error; what is shown is the protein translated from the DNA. The genes are TRGV9 and TRGJ1 or TRGJ2. No J segment appears in TCRdb, so it was assigned here by matching the sequence to germline. Looked up from germline, CDR1 is GITISATS and CDR2 is ISYDGTV (reference sequence). The length of the CDR3 is 13 residues. The CDR3 region is CALRDSNYYKKLF. CDR3 in DNA: TGTGCCTTGAGGGATTCGAATTATTATAAGAAACTCTTT.

This clone has just a few counts. The translation of this DNA and the TCRdb protein of a much larger clone differ at residue 3, probably owing to a read error; the protein shown here is translated from the DNA. The chain links TRGV8 to TRGJ1 or TRGJ2. The J gene comes from matching the DNA to germline here; TCRdb lacks it. The CDR3 has 11 residues. The germline CDR1 and CDR2 sequences are VENAVY and YDSYNSRV. The CDR3 reads CAPWDKFEKLF. CDR3 DNA sequence: TGTGCCCCCTGGGATAAATTCGAGAAACTCTTT.

For this clone: TCRdb lists the protein of a much larger clone for this DNA, which differs at residue 3, so this is likely a read error; the protein given here is translated from the DNA itself. The chain combines TRGV2 with TRGJP. This CDR3 contains 17 residues. Germline loops: CDR1 EGSNGY, CDR2 YDSYNSKV. The CDR3 DNA follows: TGTGCCCCCTGGGACGGTCGAAAAGAGTTGGGCAAAAAAATCAAGGTATTT. As protein: CAPWDGRKELGKKIKVF.

This clone has at least ten counts. With only one base between it and a far larger clone, this is likely a read error. Other DNA sequences in this specimen translate into the identical CDR3. The chain links TRGV9 to TRGJ1 or TRGJ2. V was clipped by 4 bases and J by 6 bases; unmatched bases: 12. Germline loops: CDR1 GITISATS, CDR2 ISYDGTV (reference sequence). The CDR3 has 14 amino acids. CDR3 protein: CALWEVPYGYKKLF. CDR3 nucleotides: TGTGCCTTGTGGGAAGTGCCTTACGGTTATAAGAAACTCTTT.

This clone came up many times. A far bigger clonotype differs at one base, so this is likely a read error. Other DNA sequences in the sample encode the same CDR3. J is TRGJ1 or TRGJ2 and V is TRGV3. The germline gives CDR1 VTNTFY, CDR2 YDVSTARD (reference sequence). CDR3 length: 14 amino acids. CDR3 region: CATWDRLNYYKKLF. As DNA, the CDR3 is TGTGCCACCTGGGACAGGTTGAATTATTATAAGAAGCTCTTT.

With respect to this clone: Since a far larger clone is one base different, this is likely a read error. Other DNA variants within this sample encode the same CDR3. V is TRGV3 and J is TRGJP2. Matching the DNA to germline supplied the J gene, which TCRdb does not give. The CDR3 consists of 18 residues. CDR1 and CDR2 from the germline V gene are VTNTFY and YDVSTARD (reference sequence). CDR3 loop: CATWDRPLGPWSDWIKTF. CDR3 sequence (DNA): TGTGCAACCTGGGACAGGCCATTAGGCCCCTGGAGTGATTGGATCAAGACGTTT.

This clone was counted at least ten times. The TCRdb record carries a much larger clone's protein, which differs from this DNA's translation at residue 9; a read error is the likely cause, and the protein listed here is the DNA translation. The chain links TRGV8 to TRGJ1 or TRGJ2. The CDR3 runs to 11 residues. The germline CDR1 and CDR2 sequences are VENAVY and YDSYNSRV. The CDR3 nucleotides are TGTGCCACCTGGGCCTTGGTTAAGGAACTCTTT. It specifies CATWALVKELF.

In this sample, this clone turned up a few times. TCRdb's protein for this DNA is that of a much larger clone and differs from the translation at residue 6, likely a read error; the protein shown is the DNA translation. J is TRGJ1 or TRGJ2 and V is TRGV9. The J gene, left out of TCRdb, was set here by checking the DNA against germline. CDR3 size: 11 residues. Germline CDR1 reads GITISATS; CDR2 reads ISYDGTV (reference sequence). Unmatched junction bases numbered 7, after V lost 2 bases and J lost 12 bases. DNA of the CDR3: TGTGCCTTGTGGGAGGACACTGGGAAACTCTTT. It specifies CALWEDTGKLF.

This clone was observed at least ten times. The mismatch at residue 14 between this DNA's translation and the TCRdb protein of a much larger clone likely reflects a read error; the protein shown is translated from the DNA. Other DNA sequences in this sample translate to the same CDR3. The CDR3 loop reads CALWEVTELGKKIRVF. As DNA, the CDR3 is TGTGCCTTGTGGGAGGTTACGGAGTTGGGCAAAAAAATCAGGGTATTT. This chain connects TRGV9 to TRGJP. The CDR3 runs to 16 residues. Per germline, CDR1 GITISATS and CDR2 ISYDGTV (reference sequence).

This clone occurred a few times. A far larger clone lies a single base away; this is likely a read error. At the DNA level, this CDR3 is encoded by other sequences in the same sample as well. The CDR3 reads CALWKGGLGKKIKVF. As DNA, the CDR3 is TGTGCCTTATGGAAGGGGGGGTTGGGCAAAAAAATCAAGGTATTT. The gene calls are TRGV9 and TRGJP. TCRdb is silent on the J gene; assignment here came from matching the DNA to germline. CDR1 and CDR2 from the germline V gene are GITISATS and ISYDGTV (reference sequence). The CDR3 loop spans 15 amino acids. The V segment lost 10 bases and the J segment 9 bases; nucleotides outside the gene matches: 12.

As for this clone: TCRdb lists the protein of a much larger clone for this DNA, which differs at residue 6, so this is likely a read error; the protein given here is translated from the DNA itself. V usage is TRGV9 and J usage is TRGJ1 or TRGJ2. The CDR3 is 16 residues long. Germline CDR1 reads GITISATS; CDR2 reads ISYDGTV (reference sequence). V shed 3 bases and J 3 bases; nucleotides not matched to a gene: 14. The CDR3 coding sequence is TGTGCCTTGTGGGAGTACAATTTGGCTTGTTATTATAAGAAACTCTTT. As protein: CALWEYNLACYYKKLF.

The table lists this clone with a few counts. TCRdb has a much larger clone's protein, which differs at residue 9 from the translation of this DNA, likely because of a read error; what is shown is the protein translated from the DNA. This chain uses TRGV5 with TRGJ1 or TRGJ2. Germline matching of the DNA provided the J gene here, since TCRdb leaves it blank. The CDR3 runs to 15 residues. Germline V gene lookup returns CDR1 VINAFY and CDR2 YDVSNSKD. The ends lost 0 bases at V and 3 bases at J; junction bases unmatched: 8. This CDR3 reads CATWDRKSSYYKKLF. The CDR3 DNA sequence: TGTGCCACCTGGGACAGGAAATCGAGTTATTATAAGAAACTCTTT.

Only a few counts were recorded for this clone. It differs at one base from a far larger clone, so likely a read error. Other DNA sequences within the sample encode an identical CDR3. The chain uses TRGV9 and TRGJ1 or TRGJ2. Germline lookup yields CDR1 GITISATS and CDR2 ISYDGTV (reference sequence). Unmatched junction bases numbered 9, after V lost 0 bases and J lost 4 bases. The CDR3 extends over 15 amino acids. The CDR3 DNA reads TGTGCCTTGTGGGAGGTGCCAGTCCGATATTATAAGAAACTCTTT. The encoded protein is CALWEVPVRYYKKLF.

The sample holds a few counts of this clone. A far larger clone is one nucleotide away, so this likely arose from a read error. This sample also contains other DNA sequences that code for the same CDR3. V gene TRGV9 was called; the J gene was not. Germline CDR1 reads GITISATS; CDR2 reads ISYDGTV (reference sequence). The CDR3 has 30 residues. The CDR3 spells CALWEAEIRNSLAVEQHWLSQVSIGRIQHF. In DNA form, the CDR3 reads TGTGCCTTGTGGGAGGCTGAAATAAGAAACTCCTTGGCAGTGGAACAACACTGGTTGTCACAGGTAAGTATCGGAAGAATACAACATTTC.

This clone was recorded a few times. The TCRdb protein comes from a much larger clone and disagrees with this DNA's translation at residue 16, likely due to a read error; the protein given here is derived from the DNA. V gene assignment gives TRGV9, but the J gene was left uncalled. The germline V gene has CDR1 GITISATS and CDR2 ISYDGTV (reference sequence). This CDR3 contains 29 residues. The CDR3 DNA is TGTGCCTTGTGGGAGGTGCAGAAGGTGGGATTGGCAGTGGAACAACTCTGGTTGTCACAGGTAAGTATCGGAAGAATACAACATTTC. This encodes CALWEVQKVGLAVEQLWLSQVSIGRIQHF.

This clone turned up a few times. The mismatch at residue 4 between this DNA's translation and the TCRdb protein of a much larger clone likely reflects a read error; the protein shown is translated from the DNA. The V gene is TRGV9, the J gene TRGJ1 or TRGJ2. Germline matching of the DNA provided the J gene here, since TCRdb leaves it blank. The germline gives CDR1 GITISATS, CDR2 ISYDGTV (reference sequence). The CDR3 runs to 11 residues. V lost 9 bases to trimming and J lost 8 bases; unmatched junction nucleotides: 10. Written as DNA, the CDR3 is TGTGCCTTGCCTAAAAGGCATAAGAAACTCTTT. Protein: CALPKRHKKLF.

This clone came up many times. A far larger clone differs by one base, so this is likely a read error. At the DNA level, this CDR3 is encoded by other sequences in the same sample as well. This sequence joins TRGV2 and TRGJ1 or TRGJ2. Matching the DNA to germline supplied the J gene, which TCRdb does not give. This CDR3 comprises 12 residues. Germline assignment: CDR1 EGSNGY and CDR2 YDSYNSKV. This CDR3 is CATWDGHHKKLF. In nucleotides, the CDR3 is TGTGCTACCTGGGACGGGCATCATAAGAAACTCTTT.

Comments on this clone: A far larger clone lies a single base away; this is likely a read error. The identical CDR3 is also encoded by other nucleotide sequences in the sample. The chain is built from TRGV9 and TRGJP. The J gene, missing from TCRdb, was assigned here through DNA to germline matching. The V and J ends lost 4 bases and 4 bases, in that order; junction bases with no gene match: 7. Germline assignment: CDR1 GITISATS and CDR2 ISYDGTV (reference sequence). The CDR3 is made up of 17 amino acids. This CDR3 is CALWDPAQELGKKIKVF. CDR3 coding DNA: TGTGCCTTGTGGGATCCCGCCCAAGAGTTGGGCAAAAAAATCAAGGTATTT.

In this sample, this clone turned up many times. This may be a read error, as it is one base from a much larger clone. The chain combines TRGV9 with TRGJ1 or TRGJ2. V dropped 3 bases and J dropped 11; count of bases not matched to a gene: 7. The germline gives CDR1 GITISATS, CDR2 ISYDGTV (reference sequence). The CDR3 consists of 11 residues. The CDR3 nucleotides read TGTGCCTTGTGGGAGCTTTGCCAGAAACTCTTT. It encodes CALWELCQKLF.

This clone is classed as medium-sized. V and J are TRGV4 and TRGJ1 or TRGJ2. V was clipped by 1 base and J by 3 bases; unmatched bases: 6. The germline CDR1 and CDR2 sequences are EGSTGY and YDSYTSSV. The CDR3 spans 14 residues. CDR3 loop: CATWDGPLYYKKLF. The CDR3 DNA is TGTGCCACCTGGGATGGACCGCTTTATTATAAGAAACTCTTT.

This clone was seen many times. The translation of this DNA and the TCRdb protein of a much larger clone differ at residue 12, probably owing to a read error; the protein shown here is translated from the DNA. The J gene is TRGJP, the V gene TRGV9. Because TCRdb records no J gene, it was assigned here through a match of the DNA to germline. From germline, CDR1 is GITISATS and CDR2 ISYDGTV (reference sequence). CDR3 length: 16 amino acids. The CDR3, as DNA: TGTGCCTTGTGGGAAACGGAGGAGTTGGGCAAAAGAATCAAGGTATTT. This gives the protein CALWETEELGKRIKVF.

This clone was counted ten times or more. A read error may explain this, as a much larger clone is one base away. The V call is TRGV3, the J call TRGJP2. TCRdb supplies no J gene; here it was assigned by aligning the nucleotide sequence to germline. Germline V gives CDR1 VTNTFY, CDR2 YDVSTARD (reference sequence). This CDR3 is 14 amino acids long. V was pared by 3 bases and J by 0 bases, with 1 base of the junction left unmatched. CDR3: CATWDHSSDWIKTF. The CDR3 DNA follows: TGTGCCACCTGGGACCATAGTAGTGATTGGATCAAGACGTTT.